These T cell receptor beta chains were read from a single sample in a study of CD8+CD57+ T cells in acquired aplastic anemia. MiXCR was run by TCRdb on the reads, yielding one entry per CDR3 protein. The sample lists hundreds of thousands of distinct CDR3 sequences, around 33% seen once, with around 0.82% in the top ten. Material: sorted CD4+, CD8+, or CD8+CD57+ T cells (not recorded which) from PBMCs. The receptors originated from a human donor with aplastic anemia. CDR3s include the opening cysteine and the closing phenylalanine or tryptophan. The order of the fields is D gene, J gene, clone size, V gene, CDR3 protein, CDR3 DNA. The D gene is left open where the match is weak. The listing skips clone size in some rows; elsewhere it reads once, few, many or a size class.

NA TRBJ2-3 NA TRBV10-2 CASSLRWGTDTQYF TGTGCCAGCAGTCTGCGGTGGGGCACAGATACGCAGTATTTT
NA TRBJ2-1 NA TRBV3-1 CASSSRWVAASSYNEQFF TGTGCCAGCAGTTCCCGGTGGGTAGCGGCTAGCTCCTACAATGAGCAGTTCTTC
NA TRBJ2-7 many TRBV20-1 CSAIRQTLSYEQYF TGCAGTGCCATAAGACAGACCCTCTCCTACGAGCAGTACTTC
NA TRBJ2-3 once TRBV11-3 CASSPHSGTDTQYF TGTGCCAGCAGCCCCCATAGCGGCACAGATACGCAGTATTTT
NA TRBJ1-2 NA TRBV19 CASGRRRGYGYTF TGTGCTAGTGGCCGACGCCGTGGGTATGGCTACACCTTC
NA TRBJ1-1 NA TRBV10-3 CAISGRDDTEAFF TGTGCCATCAGTGGCAGGGATGACACTGAAGCTTTCTTT
NA TRBJ1-3 few TRBV5-5 CASSLTGPNSGNTIYF TGTGCCAGCAGCTTGACCGGGCCCAACTCTGGAAACACCATATATTTT
TRBD1 TRBJ1-2 NA TRBV11-1 CASSLGGTGGNYGYTF TGTGCCAGCAGCTTGGGAGGGACAGGGGGGAACTATGGCTACACCTTC
NA TRBJ2-7 few TRBV27 CASSLPGGRQYF TGTGCCAGCAGTTTACCCGGGGGCAGGCAGTACTTC
TRBD2 TRBJ2-3 many TRBV29-1 CSDGTSSDTQYF TGCAGCGATGGGACTAGTTCAGATACGCAGTATTTT
NA TRBJ1-2 many TRBV7-3 CASSFPTADAGYTF TGTGCCAGCAGCTTTCCCACGGCGGATGCTGGCTACACCTTC